The rows below give T cell receptor beta chains drawn from one sample of a study of blood T cell repertoires in COVID-19. TCRdb's copy holds only in-frame clones and misses some; the assay was immunoSEQ multiplex PCR. The sample consists of more than 150,000 clones, 60% to 85% of them appearing once. The sample taken for sequencing was peripheral blood. The receptors derive from a man in his fifties or sixties with active or convalescent COVID-19. Each CDR3 is given with its conserved first and last residue. The D gene is left open where the match is weak. Not every row has a clone size; where given, it reads once, few, many or a size class.

clone_size: .
d_call: .
v_call: TRBV19
j_call: TRBJ2-5
cdr3_aa: CASSIGQSETQYF
cdr3_nt: TGTGCCAGTAGTATTGGACAGTCAGAGACCCAGTACTTC

clone_size: .
d_call: .
v_call: TRBV28
j_call: TRBJ1-1
cdr3_aa: CASSTSGTLNTEAFF
cdr3_nt: TGTGCCAGCAGTACCTCCGGGACACTGAACACTGAAGCTTTCTTT

clone_size: .
d_call: .
v_call: TRBV6-6
j_call: TRBJ2-3
cdr3_aa: CASSEPTDTQYF
cdr3_nt: TGTGCCAGCAGCGAGCCGACAGATACGCAGTATTTT

clone_size: .
d_call: TRBD1
v_call: TRBV7-2
j_call: TRBJ2-5
cdr3_aa: CASSLGRGQTQYF
cdr3_nt: TGTGCCAGCAGCTTAGGCAGGGGGCAGACCCAGTACTTC

clone_size: .
d_call: .
v_call: TRBV19
j_call: TRBJ2-1
cdr3_aa: CASSPRDILGGNEQFF
cdr3_nt: TGTGCCAGTAGTCCCCGGGACATTTTAGGTGGCAATGAGCAGTTCTTC

clone_size: .
d_call: .
v_call: TRBV19
j_call: TRBJ2-7
cdr3_aa: CASSILQGYEQYF
cdr3_nt: TGTGCCAGTAGTATACTACAGGGCTACGAGCAGTACTTC

clone_size: .
d_call: TRBD2
v_call: TRBV5-1
j_call: TRBJ2-2
cdr3_aa: CASSPHSGRGSGELFF
cdr3_nt: TGCGCCAGCAGCCCTCATAGCGGGAGGGGCTCCGGGGAGCTGTTTTTT

clone_size: .
d_call: TRBD1
v_call: TRBV6-5
j_call: TRBJ1-5
cdr3_aa: CASSRTGRGDQPQHF
cdr3_nt: TGTGCCAGCAGCAGGACAGGGCGGGGTGATCAGCCCCAGCATTTT

clone_size: .
d_call: .
v_call: TRBV5-5
j_call: TRBJ2-3
cdr3_aa: CASSSAVTDTQYF
cdr3_nt: TGTGCCAGCAGCTCGGCGGTCACAGATACGCAGTATTTT

clone_size: few
d_call: TRBD2
v_call: TRBV20-1
j_call: TRBJ2-5
cdr3_aa: CSASTSGRNQETQYF
cdr3_nt: TGCAGTGCTAGTACTAGCGGGAGGAACCAAGAGACCCAGTACTTC

clone_size: few
d_call: TRBD1
v_call: TRBV6-2/TRBV6-3
j_call: TRBJ1-2
cdr3_aa: CASSYGRTGGNYGYTF
cdr3_nt: TGTGCCAGCAGTTACGGGCGGACAGGAGGGAACTATGGCTACACCTTC

clone_size: .
d_call: .
v_call: TRBV2
j_call: TRBJ2-2
cdr3_aa: CASTGHEVGELFF
cdr3_nt: TGTGCCAGTACCGGCCATGAGGTTGGGGAGCTGTTTTTT

clone_size: once
d_call: TRBD2
v_call: TRBV24-1
j_call: TRBJ2-7
cdr3_aa: CATSDPGLAGDEQYF
cdr3_nt: TGTGCCACCAGTGACCCCGGACTAGCGGGAGACGAGCAGTACTTC

clone_size: .
d_call: TRBD1
v_call: TRBV28
j_call: TRBJ1-2
cdr3_aa: CASSRRATGGRGYTF
cdr3_nt: TGTGCCAGCAGCCGAAGGGCCACAGGGGGCAGGGGCTACACCTTC

clone_size: .
d_call: TRBD1
v_call: TRBV7-7
j_call: TRBJ2-3
cdr3_aa: CASSQGTGSTDTQYF
cdr3_nt: TGTGCCAGCAGTCAAGGGACAGGGAGCACAGATACGCAGTATTTT

clone_size: once
d_call: .
v_call: TRBV19
j_call: TRBJ2-3
cdr3_aa: CASSIRGETDTQYF
cdr3_nt: TGTGCCAGTAGTATACGGGGTGAAACAGATACGCAGTATTTT

clone_size: .
d_call: .
v_call: TRBV3-1/TRBV3-2
j_call: TRBJ2-5
cdr3_aa: CASSQGRIQETQYF
cdr3_nt: TGTGCCAGCAGCCAAGGGAGGATCCAAGAGACCCAGTACTTC

clone_size: .
d_call: .
v_call: TRBV30
j_call: TRBJ1-3
cdr3_aa: CAWSRGGSSGNTIYF
cdr3_nt: TGTGCCTGGAGTAGGGGCGGGAGCTCTGGAAACACCATATATTTT

clone_size: .
d_call: TRBD1
v_call: TRBV6-5
j_call: TRBJ1-1
cdr3_aa: CASRRGQVGSEAFF
cdr3_nt: TGTGCCAGCAGGAGGGGACAGGTCGGGAGTGAAGCTTTCTTT

clone_size: .
d_call: TRBD2
v_call: TRBV10-3
j_call: TRBJ2-2
cdr3_aa: CAISELPGTSSGELFF
cdr3_nt: TGTGCCATCAGTGAGCTGCCCGGGACTAGCTCCGGGGAGCTGTTTTTT

clone_size: .
d_call: TRBD2
v_call: TRBV25-1
j_call: TRBJ2-7
cdr3_aa: CASSRSGGSNEQYF
cdr3_nt: TGTGCCAGCAGTCGGTCGGGAGGGAGCAACGAGCAGTACTTC

clone_size: .
d_call: TRBD1
v_call: TRBV19
j_call: TRBJ2-5
cdr3_aa: CASSIRRTGAETQYF
cdr3_nt: TGTGCCAGTAGTATAAGACGGACAGGGGCAGAGACCCAGTACTTC

clone_size: few
d_call: TRBD1
v_call: TRBV27
j_call: TRBJ2-2
cdr3_aa: CASSFLGQAGTGELFF
cdr3_nt: TGTGCCAGCAGTTTCCTCGGACAGGCTGGCACCGGGGAGCTGTTTTTT

clone_size: .
d_call: TRBD2
v_call: TRBV5-1
j_call: TRBJ2-1
cdr3_aa: CASSSEGLAGAEQFF
cdr3_nt: TGCGCCAGCAGCTCCGAAGGACTAGCGGGAGCCGAGCAGTTCTTC

clone_size: many
d_call: .
v_call: TRBV7-9
j_call: TRBJ1-3
cdr3_aa: CASSWSTGRGNTIYF
cdr3_nt: TGTGCCAGCAGCTGGTCGACGGGGAGAGGAAACACCATATATTTT

clone_size: .
d_call: .
v_call: TRBV4-1
j_call: TRBJ1-3
cdr3_aa: CASSQIRGYAIYF
cdr3_nt: TGCGCCAGCAGCCAAATCCGGGGGTACGCCATATATTTT

clone_size: .
d_call: TRBD1
v_call: TRBV7-8
j_call: TRBJ1-5
cdr3_aa: CASSTGGNQPQHF
cdr3_nt: TGTGCCAGCAGCACAGGGGGGAATCAGCCCCAGCATTTT

clone_size: .
d_call: .
v_call: TRBV5-1
j_call: TRBJ2-3
cdr3_aa: CASSFGLLTDTQYF
cdr3_nt: TGCGCCAGCAGCTTCGGACTGCTCACAGATACGCAGTATTTT

clone_size: .
d_call: TRBD1
v_call: TRBV27
j_call: TRBJ2-1
cdr3_aa: CASSRQGGVNEQFF
cdr3_nt: TGTGCCAGCAGTAGACAGGGGGGCGTAAATGAGCAGTTCTTC

clone_size: .
d_call: .
v_call: TRBV7-2
j_call: TRBJ2-3
cdr3_aa: CASSRRGRTDTQYF
cdr3_nt: TGTGCCAGCAGCCGGAGGGGGCGCACAGATACGCAGTATTTT

clone_size: .
d_call: .
v_call: TRBV12-3/TRBV12-4
j_call: TRBJ1-2
cdr3_aa: CASSSRPGGYTF
cdr3_nt: TGTGCCAGCAGTTCCAGACCGGGAGGCTACACCTTC

clone_size: .
d_call: .
v_call: TRBV18
j_call: TRBJ2-3
cdr3_aa: CASSFRTESTDTQYF
cdr3_nt: TGTGCCAGCTCATTTCGGACAGAAAGCACAGATACGCAGTATTTT

clone_size: .
d_call: .
v_call: TRBV11-2
j_call: TRBJ2-3
cdr3_aa: CASSFLGLLTDTQYF
cdr3_nt: TGTGCCAGCAGCTTCTTGGGACTCCTCACAGATACGCAGTATTTT

clone_size: .
d_call: TRBD1
v_call: TRBV30
j_call: TRBJ2-7
cdr3_aa: CAYGQGALHEQYF
cdr3_nt: TGTGCCTACGGACAGGGGGCCCTCCACGAGCAGTACTTC

clone_size: .
d_call: TRBD2
v_call: TRBV27
j_call: TRBJ2-7
cdr3_aa: CASSLRGSAFYEQYF
cdr3_nt: TGTGCCAGCAGTTTGCGCGGGAGCGCGTTCTACGAGCAGTACTTC

clone_size: .
d_call: TRBD1
v_call: TRBV25-1
j_call: TRBJ1-6
cdr3_aa: CASSEQGARSPLHF
cdr3_nt: TGTGCCAGCAGTGAACAGGGGGCCCGGTCACCCCTCCACTTT

clone_size: .
d_call: TRBD2
v_call: TRBV2
j_call: TRBJ2-7
cdr3_aa: CASTPGGNVEQYF
cdr3_nt: TGTGCCAGCACCCCGGGGGGGAATGTCGAGCAGTACTTC

clone_size: .
d_call: .
v_call: TRBV3-1/TRBV3-2
j_call: TRBJ2-3
cdr3_aa: CASSPQRRSDTQYF
cdr3_nt: TGTGCCAGCAGCCCACAAAGGAGGTCAGATACGCAGTATTTT

clone_size: many
d_call: TRBD2
v_call: TRBV7-2
j_call: TRBJ2-1
cdr3_aa: CASSIQLAGGNEQFF
cdr3_nt: TGTGCCAGCAGTATCCAACTAGCGGGAGGCAATGAGCAGTTCTTC

clone_size: few
d_call: .
v_call: TRBV14
j_call: TRBJ2-1
cdr3_aa: CASSQGSSSSYNEQFF
cdr3_nt: TGTGCCAGCAGCCAAGGAAGCTCTAGCTCCTACAATGAGCAGTTCTTC

clone_size: many
d_call: .
v_call: TRBV29-1
j_call: TRBJ2-1
cdr3_aa: CSVVFYLYSYNEQFF
cdr3_nt: TGCAGCGTTGTATTCTATCTCTACTCCTACAATGAGCAGTTCTTC

clone_size: .
d_call: .
v_call: TRBV2
j_call: TRBJ2-3
cdr3_aa: CASATAELSTDTQYF
cdr3_nt: TGTGCCAGCGCCACAGCGGAGTTAAGCACAGATACGCAGTATTTT

clone_size: .
d_call: TRBD1
v_call: TRBV10-3
j_call: TRBJ2-6
cdr3_aa: CAITGTGGSGANVLTF
cdr3_nt: TGTGCCATCACCGGGACAGGGGGCTCTGGGGCCAACGTCCTGACTTTC

clone_size: once
d_call: .
v_call: TRBV7-9
j_call: TRBJ2-7
cdr3_aa: CASSLGSGTYEQYF
cdr3_nt: TGTGCCAGCAGCTTAGGGTCAGGAACCTACGAGCAGTACTTC